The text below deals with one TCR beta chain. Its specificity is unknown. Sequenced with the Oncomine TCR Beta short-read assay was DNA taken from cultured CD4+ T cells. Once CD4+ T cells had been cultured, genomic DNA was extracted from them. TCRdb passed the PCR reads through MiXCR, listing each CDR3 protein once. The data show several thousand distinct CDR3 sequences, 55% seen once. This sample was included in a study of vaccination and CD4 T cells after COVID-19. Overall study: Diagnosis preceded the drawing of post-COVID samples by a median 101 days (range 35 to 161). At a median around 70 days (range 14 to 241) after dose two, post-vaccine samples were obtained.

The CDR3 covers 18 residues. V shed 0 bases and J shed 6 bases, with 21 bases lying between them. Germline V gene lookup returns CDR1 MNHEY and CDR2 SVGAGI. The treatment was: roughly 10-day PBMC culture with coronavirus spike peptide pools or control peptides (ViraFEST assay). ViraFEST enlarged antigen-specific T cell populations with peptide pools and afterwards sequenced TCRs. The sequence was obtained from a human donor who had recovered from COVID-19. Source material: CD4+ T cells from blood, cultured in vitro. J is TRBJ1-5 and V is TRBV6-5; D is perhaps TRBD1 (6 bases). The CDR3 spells CASSYSIRRAGEGQPQHF. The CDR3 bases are TGTGCCAGCAGTTACTCAATACGCCGGGCAGGGGAGGGTCAGCCCCAGCATTTT.